This T cell receptor (beta chain) was recorded in a study of beta chain features in type 1 diabetes. Of the isolated RNA, all was reverse transcribed, and so the sequenced material was expressed TCRB transcripts. TCRdb's table, derived via immunoSEQ multiplex PCR, lists solely in-frame clones and lacks some. In the table there are under 900,000 clones, 15% to 20% of which are singletons. This clone was detected only a few times. V lost 1 base and J lost 2, with 13 bases in between. Per the germline V gene, CDR1 is LGHNA and CDR2 is YSLEER. This CDR3 comprises 16 residues. The clonotype was recovered from a woman aged 18-35 years in good health. The chain links TRBV4-3 to TRBJ2-3; D gene uncertain. Sequencing input: naive CD4+ T cells from blood. The CDR3 bases are TGCGCCAGCAGCCAAGGAAGCCCGAACCCCACAGATACGCAGTATTTT. Its protein product is CASSQGSPNPTDTQYF.